These T cell receptor beta chains were read from a single sample in a study of blood T cell repertoires in COVID-19. The table came from immunoSEQ multiplex PCR; TCRdb's copy has only in-frame clones and leaves some out. The sample has tens of thousands of clones; around 65% are singletons. The sample comprised peripheral blood. These receptors all stem from a woman aged 70-85 years with acute or convalescent COVID-19. The CDR3 runs from the conserved cysteine through the conserved F or W. D genes are given only for firm matches. Only some rows state a clone size, as once, few, many or a class for expanded clones.

size	V	J	D	CDR3	DNA
NA	TRBV29-1	TRBJ1-1	NA	CSVEGATEAFF	TGCAGCGTTGAGGGGGCCACTGAAGCTTTCTTT
NA	TRBV10-2	TRBJ1-6	NA	CASSETDYNSPLHF	TGCGCCAGCAGTGAGACAGACTATAATTCACCCCTCCACTTT
few	TRBV6-5	TRBJ1-1	NA	CASSHLNTEAFF	TGTGCCAGCAGTCATCTGAACACTGAAGCTTTCTTT
few	TRBV25-1	TRBJ1-6	NA	CASSQGRYNSPLHF	TGTGCCAGCAGCCAGGGTCGCTATAATTCACCCCTCCACTTT
NA	TRBV19	TRBJ1-3	TRBD1	CASSIRTGRTHSGNTIYF	TGTGCCAGTAGTATTCGGACAGGGCGAACCCACTCTGGAAACACCATATATTTT
NA	TRBV19	TRBJ2-1	TRBD1	CASRGQGGLNEQFF	TGTGCCAGTAGGGGACAGGGTGGATTAAATGAGCAGTTCTTC
NA	TRBV28	TRBJ1-3	NA	CASSFREGNWGYTIYF	TGTGCCAGCAGTTTCAGGGAGGGGAATTGGGGTTACACCATATATTTT
many	TRBV7-8	TRBJ1-1	TRBD1	CASSFRGRGTEAFF	TGTGCCAGCAGCTTCAGGGGGCGCGGTACTGAAGCTTTCTTT
NA	TRBV4-1	TRBJ2-1	TRBD2	CASSRTSGGYNEQFF	TGCGCCAGCAGCCGGACTAGCGGGGGGTACAATGAGCAGTTCTTC
few	TRBV7-9	TRBJ2-1	TRBD2	CASSISGGWPQNEQFF	TGTGCCAGCAGCATTAGCGGGGGCTGGCCCCAAAATGAGCAGTTCTTC
NA	TRBV9	TRBJ2-5	NA	CASSVGTQGGQETQYF	TGTGCCAGCAGCGTAGGGACCCAGGGAGGCCAAGAGACCCAGTACTTC
NA	TRBV14	TRBJ2-7	TRBD1	CASSRRRQGGSDEQYF	TGTGCCAGCAGCCGTAGGCGACAGGGTGGCTCGGACGAGCAGTACTTC
NA	TRBV23-1	TRBJ2-7	TRBD2	CASTGLAGVIGAYEQYF	TGCGCCAGCACCGGACTAGCGGGAGTTATCGGAGCCTACGAGCAGTACTTC
few	TRBV4-1	TRBJ2-7	NA	CASSQVNTFSYEQYF	TGCGCCAGCAGCCAAGTTAACACCTTCTCCTACGAGCAGTACTTC
NA	TRBV18	TRBJ2-7	NA	CASSPGQGSYEQYF	TGTGCCAGCTCACCGGGACAAGGCTCCTACGAGCAGTACTTC
NA	TRBV6-5	TRBJ1-4	NA	CASSSGLTNEKLFF	TGTGCCAGCAGTTCAGGACTAACTAATGAAAAACTGTTTTTT
NA	TRBV3-1/TRBV3-2	TRBJ2-7	NA	CASSQGGPYEQYF	TGTGCCAGCAGCCAAGGAGGGCCCTACGAGCAGTACTTC
NA	TRBV6-6	TRBJ1-1	NA	CASKQVSNTEAFF	TGTGCCAGCAAACAGGTTTCGAACACTGAAGCTTTCTTT
NA	TRBV18	TRBJ2-5	NA	CASSRFSGYQETQYF	TGTGCCAGCTCTAGATTTTCGGGGTACCAAGAGACCCAGTACTTC
NA	TRBV11-2	TRBJ2-2	NA	CASSSGRVGTGELFF	TGTGCCAGCAGCTCGGGTCGAGTAGGCACCGGGGAGCTGTTTTTT
few	TRBV3-1/TRBV3-2	TRBJ2-5	NA	CASSRTRAETQYF	TGTGCCAGCAGCCGCACCAGGGCGGAGACCCAGTACTTC
NA	TRBV2	TRBJ1-1	TRBD1	CASRGTGGRTEAFF	TGTGCCAGCAGAGGGACAGGGGGTCGGACTGAAGCTTTCTTT
NA	TRBV29-1	TRBJ1-2	TRBD1	CSVKGPGQGSGYTF	TGCAGCGTTAAAGGCCCGGGACAGGGAAGCGGCTACACCTTC
NA	TRBV13	TRBJ2-7	NA	CASSSSSYEQYF	TGTGCCAGCAGCTCGAGCTCCTACGAGCAGTACTTC
NA	TRBV6-5	TRBJ1-1	NA	CASRSRDTWAAFF	TGTGCCAGCAGAAGTAGGGACACGTGGGCAGCTTTCTTT
NA	TRBV7-9	TRBJ2-3	TRBD2	CASSSRRTSGSGPDTQYF	TGTGCCAGCAGCTCGCGCCGGACTAGCGGGAGTGGGCCAGATACGCAGTATTTT
NA	TRBV4-3	TRBJ1-5	NA	CASSQEVLGGDQPQHF	TGCGCCAGCAGCCAAGAAGTATTAGGGGGTGATCAGCCCCAGCATTTT
NA	TRBV3-1/TRBV3-2	TRBJ2-7	TRBD1	CASSTPHRGHEQYF	TGTGCCAGCAGCACACCCCACAGGGGTCACGAGCAGTACTTC
NA	TRBV28	TRBJ2-1	TRBD1	CASSFTGGFYNEQFF	TGTGCCAGCAGTTTTACAGGGGGCTTCTACAATGAGCAGTTCTTC
NA	TRBV6-1	TRBJ2-4	TRBD2	CASSVGRGRGQNIQYF	TGTGCCAGCAGTGTTGGGAGGGGCCGCGGGCAAAACATTCAGTACTTC
NA	TRBV28	TRBJ2-3	NA	CASTSKGGSTDTQYF	TGTGCCAGCACCTCGAAGGGGGGGTCCACAGATACGCAGTATTTT
NA	TRBV30	TRBJ1-2	TRBD1	CAWSQGAGYTF	TGTGCCTGGAGCCAGGGGGCTGGCTACACCTTC
large	TRBV6-6	TRBJ2-2	NA	CAIYSRGELFF	TGTGCCATCTACTCTAGGGGGGAGCTGTTTTTT
once	TRBV19	TRBJ1-2	NA	CATSPAGSLRRYGYTF	TGTGCCACCTCGCCCGCGGGATCCCTTCGACGCTATGGCTACACCTTC
few	TRBV18	TRBJ1-1	TRBD1	CASSLDRGKINTEAFF	TGTGCCAGCTCCCTCGACAGGGGCAAAATTAACACTGAAGCTTTCTTT
NA	TRBV9	TRBJ2-1	TRBD1	CASSPSAGQANNEQFF	TGTGCCAGCAGCCCCTCCGCCGGACAGGCTAACAATGAGCAGTTCTTC
NA	TRBV3-1/TRBV3-2	TRBJ1-1	NA	CASSPLVSGNTEAFF	TGTGCCAGCAGCCCCCTGGTCTCGGGGAACACTGAAGCTTTCTTT
NA	TRBV10-3	TRBJ2-2	TRBD2	CAIRASLSGMGTGELFF	TGTGCCATCAGGGCGAGTTTAAGCGGGATGGGCACCGGGGAGCTGTTTTTT
few	TRBV5-4	TRBJ1-2	TRBD1	CASSSDRGYGYTF	TGTGCCAGCAGCTCCGACAGGGGGTATGGCTACACCTTC
NA	TRBV10-3	TRBJ1-1	TRBD1	CAIGQGKDTEAFF	TGTGCCATAGGACAGGGAAAGGACACTGAAGCTTTCTTT
NA	TRBV28	TRBJ1-2	NA	CASSLSVAGDYGYTF	TGTGCCAGCAGTTTAAGCGTCGCAGGGGACTATGGCTACACCTTC
NA	TRBV19	TRBJ1-1	TRBD1	CASSPLNRGDPEAFF	TGTGCCAGTAGTCCCCTGAACAGGGGGGACCCTGAAGCTTTCTTT
NA	TRBV6-6	TRBJ1-6	NA	CASRGDTENSPLHF	TGTGCCAGCAGGGGGGACACCGAAAATTCACCCCTCCACTTT
NA	TRBV7-2	TRBJ2-5	NA	CASSEAGLLETQYF	TGTGCCAGCAGCGAGGCGGGACTGCTGGAGACCCAGTACTTC
once	TRBV3-1/TRBV3-2	TRBJ1-2	NA	CASSQGSGVNYGYTF	TGTGCCAGCAGCCAAGGGTCAGGGGTTAACTATGGCTACACCTTC